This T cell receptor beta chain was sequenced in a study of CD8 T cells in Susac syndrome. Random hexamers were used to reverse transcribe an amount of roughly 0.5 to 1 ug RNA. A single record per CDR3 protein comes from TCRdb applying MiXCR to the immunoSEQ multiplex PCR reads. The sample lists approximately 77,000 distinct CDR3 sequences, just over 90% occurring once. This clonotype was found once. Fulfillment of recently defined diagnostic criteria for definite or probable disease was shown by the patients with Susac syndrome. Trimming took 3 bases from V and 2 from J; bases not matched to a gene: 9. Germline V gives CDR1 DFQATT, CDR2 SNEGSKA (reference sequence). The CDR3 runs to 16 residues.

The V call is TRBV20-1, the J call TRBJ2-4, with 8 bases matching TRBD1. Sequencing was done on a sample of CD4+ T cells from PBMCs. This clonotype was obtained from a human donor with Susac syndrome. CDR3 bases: TGCAGTGCTAGTGCCGGGACAGGAGGTACCAAAAACATTCAGTACTTC. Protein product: CSASAGTGGTKNIQYF.